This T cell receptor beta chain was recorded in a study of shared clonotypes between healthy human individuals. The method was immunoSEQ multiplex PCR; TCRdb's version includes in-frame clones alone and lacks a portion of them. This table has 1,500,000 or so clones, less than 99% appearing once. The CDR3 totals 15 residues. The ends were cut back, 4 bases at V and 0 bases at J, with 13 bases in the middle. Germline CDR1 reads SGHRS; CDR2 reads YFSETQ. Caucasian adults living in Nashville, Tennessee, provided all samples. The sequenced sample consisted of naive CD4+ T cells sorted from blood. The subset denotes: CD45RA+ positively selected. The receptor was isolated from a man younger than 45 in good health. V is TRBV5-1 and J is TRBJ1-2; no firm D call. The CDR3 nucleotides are TGCGCCAGCAGCCCCCTAGGCGGGACTAACTATGGCTACACCTTC. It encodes CASSPLGGTNYGYTF.